What follows are 14 T cell receptor beta chains derived from one specimen sequenced in a study of blood T cell repertoires in COVID-19. Assay: immunoSEQ multiplex PCR; the TCRdb copy retains only in-frame clones and omits some. This sample carries 150,000 to 200,000 clones, roughly nine tenths of them seen once, and the ten largest clones take 20% to 25%. The material sequenced was peripheral blood. Receptor source: a man in his 70s with active or convalescent COVID-19.

The rearrangement links TRBV18 to TRBJ1-4; 9 positions agree with TRBD1. CDR1 and CDR2 (germline): KGHSH, LQKENI. J lost 14 bases, V lost 3 bases, and 16 bases had no gene match. The CDR3 extends over 16 amino acids. CDR3: CASSPGQGLDPKTLFF. DNA of the CDR3: TGTGCCAGCTCACCGGGACAGGGACTCGATCCGAAAACGCTGTTTTTT.

The V and J genes are TRBV6-4 and TRBJ2-1; TRBD1 agrees at 9 bases. The CDR3 runs 15 residues. The V segment lost 5 bases and the J segment 4 bases; nucleotides outside the gene matches: 6. The germline gives CDR1 MRHNA, CDR2 SNTAGT. Here the CDR3 reads CASSSGTGTYNEQFF. The CDR3 DNA reads as TGTGCCAGCAGTTCCGGGACAGGGACTTACAATGAGCAGTTCTTC.

This sequence joins TRBV5-4 and TRBJ2-5, with a weak D call TRBD2 (6 bases). This CDR3 is 13 amino acids long. Germline V CDR1 and CDR2: SGHNT, YYREEE (reference sequence). Trimming pared 5 bases from V and 3 bases from J, leaving 11 bases between. The CDR3 DNA reads TGTGCCAGCAGTCTGGGACTGAAAGAGACCCAGTACTTC. Its protein is CASSLGLKETQYF.

This clone was seen once. V is TRBV9 and J is TRBJ2-3; TRBD2 aligns across 9 bases. The CDR3 spans 15 residues. The trim removed 2 bases at V and 6 bases at J, leaving 7 bases unmatched. Germline-derived CDR1 and CDR2 are SGDLS and YYNGEE. CDR3 in amino acids: CASSVDSGSWDTQYF. CDR3 DNA: TGTGCCAGCAGCGTGGATAGCGGGAGTTGGGATACGCAGTATTTT.

The rearrangement links TRBV18 to TRBJ1-5, with 7 positions matching TRBD1. CDR3 length equals 14 residues. Losses at the gene ends were 3 bases for V and 5 bases for J; bases not matched to a gene: 4. CDR1 KGHSH and CDR2 LQKENI come from the germline V gene. The CDR3 protein is CASSPTGSHQPQHF. In nucleotides, the CDR3 is TGTGCCAGCTCACCGACAGGGAGTCATCAGCCCCAGCATTTT.

The chain combines TRBV7-2 with TRBJ1-1; D gene ambiguous. Germline-derived CDR1 and CDR2 are SGHTA and FQGNSA. Deletions cut 0 bases from V and 1 base from J, with 9 bases between. The CDR3 runs 15 residues. This chain's CDR3 is CASSLAIGPNTEAFF. The CDR3 DNA reads TGTGCCAGCAGCTTAGCTATTGGGCCGAACACTGAAGCTTTCTTT.

The chain carries TRBV18 and TRBJ1-1; 10 nucleotides agree with TRBD1. CDR1 and CDR2 from the germline V gene are KGHSH and LQKENI. Germline trimming cut 4 bases from V and 3 bases from J; bases unmatched to any gene: 8. There are 16 residues in the CDR3. The CDR3 region is CASSQDRGSMYTEAFF. Written as DNA, the CDR3 is TGTGCCAGCTCACAGGACAGGGGGTCTATGTACACTGAAGCTTTCTTT.

The chain joins TRBV5-6 to TRBJ1-1, with 7 nucleotides matching TRBD1. Trimming at V came to 3 bases and at J to 6 bases, leaving 8 bases not matched to a gene. The length of the CDR3 is 14 residues. Germline V CDR1 and CDR2: SGHDT, YYEEEE. The CDR3 is CASSSGTELPEAFF. DNA for the CDR3: TGTGCCAGCAGCTCCGGGACAGAGTTACCTGAAGCTTTCTTT.

On this clone: The identical CDR3 is also encoded by other nucleotide sequences in the sample. The chain combines TRBV5-1 with TRBJ1-1; D might be TRBD1 (6 bases). Looked up from germline, CDR1 is SGHRS and CDR2 is YFSETQ. The CDR3 totals 12 residues. Trimming stripped 3 bases from V and 8 bases from J, with 11 bases between. The CDR3 nucleotides read TGCGCCAGCAGCTCCAGACAGGAGGAAGCTTTCTTT. Its protein product is CASSSRQEEAFF.

This chain joins TRBV7-3 and TRBJ2-5; 13 positions agree with TRBD2. The CDR3 consists of 15 residues. With 5 bases clipped from V and 3 bases from J, the junction kept 3 bases outside the gene matches. Germline assignment: CDR1 SGHTA and CDR2 FQGTGA. The CDR3 spells CASSTGTSGEETQYF. CDR3 coding DNA: TGTGCCAGCAGCACTGGGACTAGCGGGGAAGAGACCCAGTACTTC.

The CDR3 DNA reads as TGTGCCAGCAGCTCGACAGTTTACAGCTCCTACGAGCAGTACTTC. Its translation: CASSSTVYSSYEQYF. The chain couples TRBV7-6 to TRBJ2-7; tentative D call: TRBD1 (5 bases). Trimming removed 4 bases at V and 0 bases at J, with 13 bases between. CDR1 SGHVS and CDR2 FNYEAQ come from the germline V gene. The CDR3 spans 15 residues.

This rearrangement joins TRBV7-2 to TRBJ2-1; 11 nucleotides agree with TRBD2. Per the germline V gene, CDR1 is SGHTA and CDR2 is FQGNSA. This CDR3 has 15 residues. Unmatched junction bases numbered 7, after V lost 3 bases and J lost 9 bases. In DNA form, the CDR3 reads TGTGCCAGCAGCTTCGATCTAGCGGGGGGCTTTGAGCAGTTCTTC. As protein: CASSFDLAGGFEQFF. Full variable domain (outside the CDR3, taken from reference TRBV7-2 and TRBJ2-1): GAGVSQSPSNKVTEKGKDVELRCDPISGHTALYWYRQSLGQGLEFLIYFQGNSAPDKSGLPSDRFSAERTGGSVSTLTIQRTQQEDSAVYLCASSFDLAGGFEQFFGPGTRLTVL.

The rearrangement uses TRBV7-8 and TRBJ2-7; D is perhaps TRBD2 (6 bases). The CDR3 covers 14 residues. Germline assignment: CDR1 SGHVS and CDR2 FQNEAQ. V lost 3 bases and J 0 bases, leaving 9 bases between the germline ends. The CDR3 reads CASSFDGSSYEQYF. For the CDR3, the DNA is TGTGCCAGCAGCTTCGACGGGAGCTCCTACGAGCAGTACTTC. The entire variable domain, with the rest obtained from reference TRBV7-8 and TRBJ2-7, is as follows: GAGVSQSPRYKVAKRGQDVALRCDPISGHVSLFWYQQALGQGPEFLTYFQNEAQLDKSGLPSDRFFAERPEGSVSTLKIQRTQQEDSAVYLCASSFDGSSYEQYFGPGTRLTVT.

The gene calls are TRBV7-2 and TRBJ1-2; D is unclear. V lost 2 bases to trimming and J lost 4 bases, with 8 bases between them. The germline V gene encodes CDR1 SGHTA and CDR2 FQGNSA. The CDR3 totals 13 residues. This CDR3 is CASSLTSSYGYTF. The CDR3 DNA sequence: TGTGCCAGCAGCTTAACGAGTTCCTATGGCTACACCTTC.